This T cell receptor beta chain comes out of a study of beta chain features in type 1 diabetes. Background on the study: Patients were similar to healthy donors in age and gender (as well as in cell yields). Regarding the study as a whole: Moderate but significant shortening of TCRB CDR3s was recorded in all four CD4+ subsets from Type 1 diabetes patients.

This clone was seen a few times. Its specificity is unknown. TCRB transcripts that were expressed got sequenced, as all of the isolated RNA had been reverse transcribed. Sequenced by immunoSEQ multiplex PCR; TCRdb stores in-frame clones only, minus some. The table has 200,000 to 300,000 clones, roughly 21% seen once. V was trimmed by 0 bases and J by 10 bases, leaving 8 bases between them. The CDR3 length is 13 residues. CDR1 and CDR2 from the germline V gene are SGHNT and YYREEE (reference sequence). V and J are TRBV5-4 and TRBJ1-6; D not certain. This TCR derives from a woman aged 40 to 50 with type 1 diabetes. Sequenced: naive CD4+ T cells from blood. In DNA form, the CDR3 reads TGTGCCAGCAGCTTGGGCGGGAAATCACCCCTCCACTTT. Protein sequence: CASSLGGKSPLHF.